Presented here are 2 T cell receptor beta chains from one specimen sequenced in a study of blood T cell repertoires in COVID-19. TCRdb's copy holds only in-frame clones and misses some; the assay was immunoSEQ multiplex PCR. The data contain 75,000 to 80,000 clones, roughly 85% of them singletons. Input material: peripheral blood. These receptors originate from a human donor in a cohort sampled during active COVID-19.

This sequence joins TRBV7-2 and TRBJ1-1; weak D call: TRBD1 (6 bases). V was clipped by 2 bases and J by 7 bases, with 11 bases between them. CDR1 and CDR2 from the germline V gene are SGHTA and FQGNSA. This CDR3 contains 13 residues. CDR3 in amino acids: CASSLIRGGEAFF. The CDR3 region has the DNA TGTGCCAGCAGCTTAATAAGGGGGGGTGAAGCTTTCTTT.

The V call is TRBV9, the J call TRBJ2-1, with 11 bases that match TRBD2. CDR3 size: 17 residues. With 3 bases clipped from V and 4 bases from J, the junction kept 9 bases outside the gene matches. Germline V gene data show CDR1 as SGDLS and CDR2 as YYNGEE. CDR3 loop: CASSDEVAGGPYNEQFF. CDR3 sequence (DNA): TGTGCCAGCAGCGATGAAGTAGCGGGAGGGCCTTACAATGAGCAGTTCTTC.